This TCR beta chain was identified during a study of shared clonotypes between healthy human individuals. Study summary: The study used three CD4 naive, three CD4 memory, two CD8 naive and one CD8 memory plate per donor. The study, taken as a whole, reports: Naive CD4 clonotype sharing across a few donors was about 5%.

Every subset had its genomic DNA shared out evenly among several immunoSEQ plates. Only in-frame clones appear in the TCRdb table, and some are missing; sequencing was by immunoSEQ multiplex PCR. Among roughly 2 million clones listed, roughly 95% were seen once. Only Caucasian adults living in Nashville, Tennessee made up the donor group. The CDR3 spans 16 residues. V was cut by 5 bases and J by 2 bases, with 19 bases left in between. Germline V CDR1 and CDR2: SGHVS, FNYEAQ. About this clone itself: Antigen: not known.

The chain is built from TRBV7-6 and TRBJ2-7; no clear D. This clonotype was sampled from a man aged 18 to 30 in good health. The sequenced sample was naive CD4+ T cells sorted from blood. The sample's subset: CD45RA+ positively selected. In DNA form, the CDR3 reads TGTGCCAGCAGCCCGTACCGGGCGACGGACCCCTACGAGCAGTACTTC. Protein sequence: CASSPYRATDPYEQYF.